What follows are 7 T cell receptor beta chains derived from one specimen sequenced in a study of blood T cell repertoires in COVID-19 (dated by TCRdb to 2018 to 2021). Library preparation used the immunoSEQ multiplex PCR assay. TCRdb retrieved this table from immuneACCESS and kept in-frame rearrangements only. Not all clones are present; in checked studies, unresolved V genes account for under half, and no reason is known for the remainder. The sample yields some 29,000 clones; 89% were counted once. The top ten clonotypes cover about 9.9% of the sample. What was sequenced was peripheral blood. The source is a human donor in a cohort sampled during active COVID-19.

The chain joins TRBV11-1 to TRBJ2-2; D might be TRBD1 (6 bases). The V end was cut by 4 bases, the J end by 1 base, with 7 bases between. From germline, CDR1 is SGHAT and CDR2 FQDESV (reference sequence). The CDR3 extends over 14 amino acids. Here the CDR3 DNA reads TGTGCCAGCAGCTCCAGGGGGAACACCGGGGAGCTGTTTTTT. This translates into CASSSRGNTGELFF.

The rearrangement uses TRBV19 and TRBJ2-1; D may be TRBD1 (7 bases). CDR3 size: 17 residues. The V end was cut by 2 bases, the J end by 7 bases, with 21 bases between. The germline gives CDR1 LNHDA, CDR2 SQIVND (reference sequence). Written as DNA, the CDR3 is TGTGCCAGTAGTATACTAACAGGGGAGGACTTCATAAATGAGCAGTTCTTC. Translation: CASSILTGEDFINEQFF.

The rearrangement joins TRBV7-6 to TRBJ2-7, with 7 bases identical to TRBD1. Germline-derived CDR1 and CDR2 are SGHVS and FNYEAQ. The CDR3 loop spans 13 amino acids. Trimming took 5 bases from V and 3 from J; bases not matched to a gene: 4. Here the CDR3 DNA reads TGTGCCAGCAGCCCCGACAGGGACTACGAGCAGTACTTC. Residues: CASSPDRDYEQYF. The whole variable domain, remainder taken from reference TRBV7-6 and TRBJ2-7, is GAGVSQSPRYKVTKRGQDVALRCDPISGHVSLYWYRQALGQGPEFLTYFNYEAQQDKSGLPNDRFSAERPEGSISTLTIQRTEQRDSAMYRCASSPDRDYEQYFGPGTRLTVT.

The chain carries TRBV7-2 and TRBJ2-3; D perhaps matches TRBD1 (6 bases). Germline lookup yields CDR1 SGHTA and CDR2 FQGNSA. This CDR3 is 15 amino acids long. The V and J ends lost 4 bases and 0 bases respectively, with 11 bases between them. Written as DNA, the CDR3 is TGTGCCAGCAGCTCGCAGGGGCCTAGCACAGATACGCAGTATTTT. Translated: CASSSQGPSTDTQYF.

This chain connects TRBV7-2 to TRBJ2-5, with D possibly TRBD1 on 6 matching bases. CDR1 and CDR2 from the germline V gene are SGHTA and FQGNSA. The CDR3 consists of 15 residues. V lost 5 bases to trimming and J lost 0 bases, with 13 bases between them. In DNA form, the CDR3 reads TGTGCCAGCAGCCCATCCGGGACAAACCAAGAGACCCAGTACTTC. It translates to CASSPSGTNQETQYF.

The V call is TRBV7-2, the J call TRBJ2-3, with TRBD2 identical over 11 bases. The germline V gene has CDR1 SGHTA and CDR2 FQGNSA. The CDR3 extends over 19 amino acids. V trimming: 5 bases; J trimming: 6 bases; junction bases outside the gene matches: 19. CDR3 amino acids: CASSPRLVAGGPGWDTQYF. For the CDR3, the DNA is TGTGCCAGCAGCCCTCGCCTAGTAGCGGGGGGGCCAGGATGGGATACGCAGTATTTT. Full variable domain (remainder filled in from reference TRBV7-2 and TRBJ2-3): GAGVSQSPSNKVTEKGKDVELRCDPISGHTALYWYRQSLGQGLEFLIYFQGNSAPDKSGLPSDRFSAERTGGSVSTLTIQRTQQEDSAVYLCASSPRLVAGGPGWDTQYFGPGTRLTVL.

The J gene is TRBJ1-1, the V gene TRBV5-5; 7 positions agree with TRBD1. Germline trimming cut 3 bases from V and 3 bases from J; bases unmatched to any gene: 5. CDR3 length: 14 residues. Germline CDR1 reads SGHKS; CDR2 reads YYEKEE (reference sequence). CDR3: CASSWGQTYTEAFF. CDR3 in DNA: TGTGCCAGCAGCTGGGGACAGACCTACACTGAAGCTTTCTTT.